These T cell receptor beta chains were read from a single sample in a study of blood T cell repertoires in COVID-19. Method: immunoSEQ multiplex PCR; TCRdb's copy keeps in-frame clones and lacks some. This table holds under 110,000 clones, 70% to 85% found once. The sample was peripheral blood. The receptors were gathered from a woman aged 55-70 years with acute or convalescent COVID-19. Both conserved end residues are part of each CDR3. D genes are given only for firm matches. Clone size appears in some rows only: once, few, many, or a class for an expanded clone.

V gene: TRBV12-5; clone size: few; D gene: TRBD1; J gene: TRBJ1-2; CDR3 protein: CASGLRDRGDGYTF; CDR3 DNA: TGTGCTAGTGGTTTACGGGACAGGGGGGACGGCTACACCTTC
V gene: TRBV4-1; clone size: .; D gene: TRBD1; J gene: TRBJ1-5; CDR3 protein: CASSQEGDSYQPQHF; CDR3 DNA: TGCGCCAGCAGCCAAGAAGGGGACAGCTATCAGCCCCAGCATTTT
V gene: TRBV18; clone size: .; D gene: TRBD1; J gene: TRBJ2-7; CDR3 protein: CASSPVSGTGNSYEQYF; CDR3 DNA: TGTGCCAGCTCACCAGTTTCCGGGACAGGGAACTCCTACGAGCAGTACTTC
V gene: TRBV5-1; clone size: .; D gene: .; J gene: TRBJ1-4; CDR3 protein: CASSLPTSTNEKLFF; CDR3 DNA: TGCGCCAGCAGCTTGCCTACCTCAACTAATGAAAAACTGTTTTTT
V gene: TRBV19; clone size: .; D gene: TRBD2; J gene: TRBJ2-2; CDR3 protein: CASSIIRGGTGELFF; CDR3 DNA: TGTGCCAGTAGTATAATACGGGGGGGCACCGGGGAGCTGTTTTTT
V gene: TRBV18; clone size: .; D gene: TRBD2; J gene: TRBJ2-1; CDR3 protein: CASSPLAGSYNEQFF; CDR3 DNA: TGTGCCAGCTCACCGCTAGCGGGGAGTTACAATGAGCAGTTCTTC
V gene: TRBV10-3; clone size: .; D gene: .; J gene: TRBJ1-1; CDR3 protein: CAISESTGESTEAFF; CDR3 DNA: TGTGCCATCAGTGAGTCGACCGGGGAAAGCACTGAAGCTTTCTTT
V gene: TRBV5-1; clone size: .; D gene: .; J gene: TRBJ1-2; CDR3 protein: CASSLKGDSNYGCTF; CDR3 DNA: TGCGCCAGCAGCTTGAAAGGAGACTCTAACTATGGCTGCACCTTC
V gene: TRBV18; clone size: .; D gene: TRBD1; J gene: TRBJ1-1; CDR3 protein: CASSPTGTGNTEAFF; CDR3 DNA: TGTGCCAGCTCGCCTACCGGGACAGGGAACACTGAAGCTTTCTTT
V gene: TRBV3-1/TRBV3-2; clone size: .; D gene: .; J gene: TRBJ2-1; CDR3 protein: CASSQDPGFREQFF; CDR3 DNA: TGTGCCAGCAGCCAAGATCCAGGTTTCAGGGAGCAGTTCTTC
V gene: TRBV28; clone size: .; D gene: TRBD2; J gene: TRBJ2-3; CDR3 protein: CASSLAAGGLSTDTQYF; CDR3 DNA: TGTGCCAGCAGTTTGGCGGCGGGAGGGCTTAGCACAGATACGCAGTATTTT
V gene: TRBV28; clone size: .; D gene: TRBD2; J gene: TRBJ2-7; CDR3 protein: CASRPGLAGVLYEQYF; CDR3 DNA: TGTGCCAGCAGGCCTGGACTAGCGGGGGTCCTCTACGAGCAGTACTTC
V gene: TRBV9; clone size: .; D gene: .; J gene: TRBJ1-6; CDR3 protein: CASSVDRQSSYNSPLHF; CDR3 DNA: TGTGCCAGCAGCGTAGACAGGCAGAGCTCCTATAATTCACCCCTCCACTTT
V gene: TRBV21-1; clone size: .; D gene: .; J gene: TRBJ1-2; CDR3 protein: CASSFRDRGENYGYTF; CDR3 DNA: TGTGCCAGCAGCTTCCGGGACAGGGGAGAAAACTATGGCTACACCTTC
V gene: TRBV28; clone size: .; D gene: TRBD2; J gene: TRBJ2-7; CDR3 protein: CASSSWEGSSYEQYF; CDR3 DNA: TGTGCCAGCAGCTCCTGGGAGGGGAGCTCCTACGAGCAGTACTTC
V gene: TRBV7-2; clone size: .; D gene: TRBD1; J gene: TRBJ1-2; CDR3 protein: CASSSTGVLEGYTF; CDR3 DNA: TGTGCCAGCAGCTCAACAGGGGTTCTGGAGGGCTACACCTTC
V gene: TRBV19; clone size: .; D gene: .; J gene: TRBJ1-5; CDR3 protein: CASAIQDSNQPQHF; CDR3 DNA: TGTGCCAGTGCAATACAGGATAGCAATCAGCCCCAGCATTTT
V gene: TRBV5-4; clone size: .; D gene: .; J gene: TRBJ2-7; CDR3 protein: CASSSESSYEQYF; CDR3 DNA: TGTGCCAGCAGCTCGGAGAGCTCCTACGAGCAGTACTTC
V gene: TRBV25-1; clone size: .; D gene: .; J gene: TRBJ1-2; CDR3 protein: CASSDTLPGGHGYTF; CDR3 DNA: TGTGCCAGCAGTGACACCCTCCCCGGGGGGCATGGCTACACCTTC
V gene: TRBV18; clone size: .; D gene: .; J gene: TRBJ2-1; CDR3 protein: CASSPQLVPHNEQFF; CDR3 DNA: TGTGCCAGCTCCCCGCAACTGGTGCCCCACAATGAGCAGTTCTTC
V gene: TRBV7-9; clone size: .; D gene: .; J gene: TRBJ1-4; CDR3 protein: CASSPGTLNEKLFF; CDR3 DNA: TGTGCCAGCAGCCCCGGGACACTTAATGAAAAACTGTTTTTT
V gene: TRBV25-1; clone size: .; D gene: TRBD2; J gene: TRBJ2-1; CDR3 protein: CASSIERGGRVEQFF; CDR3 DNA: TGTGCCAGCAGTATCGAGCGGGGGGGCAGAGTTGAGCAGTTCTTC
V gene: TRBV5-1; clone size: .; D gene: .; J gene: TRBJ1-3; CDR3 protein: CASSLEQGVAGNTIYF; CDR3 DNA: TGCGCCAGCAGCTTGGAACAGGGAGTGGCTGGAAACACCATATATTTT
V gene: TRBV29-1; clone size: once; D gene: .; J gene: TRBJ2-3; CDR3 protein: CSVFRAEGDTQYF; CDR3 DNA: TGCAGCGTTTTTCGTGCGGAGGGAGATACGCAGTATTTT
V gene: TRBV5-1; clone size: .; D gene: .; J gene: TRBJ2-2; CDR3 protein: CASSLSGTGELFF; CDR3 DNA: TGCGCCAGCAGCTTATCGGGCACCGGGGAGCTGTTTTTT
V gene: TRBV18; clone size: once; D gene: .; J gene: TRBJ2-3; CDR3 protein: CASSPRLSDTQYF; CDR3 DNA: TGTGCCAGCTCACCACGTCTATCAGATACGCAGTATTTT
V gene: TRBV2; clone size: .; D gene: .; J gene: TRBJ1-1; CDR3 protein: CASSVPTGVDTEAFF; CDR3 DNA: TGTGCCAGCAGTGTTCCGACCGGGGTGGACACTGAAGCTTTCTTT
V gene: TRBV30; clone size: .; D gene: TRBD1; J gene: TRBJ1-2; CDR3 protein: CAWRTGAANYGYTF; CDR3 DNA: TGTGCCTGGAGGACAGGGGCGGCGAACTATGGCTACACCTTC
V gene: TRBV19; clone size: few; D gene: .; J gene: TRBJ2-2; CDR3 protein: CASRGGVNTGELFF; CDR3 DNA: TGTGCCAGTAGAGGAGGGGTTAACACCGGGGAGCTGTTTTTT
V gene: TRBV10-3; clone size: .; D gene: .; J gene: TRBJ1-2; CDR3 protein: CAISETLYGYTF; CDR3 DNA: TGTGCCATCAGTGAGACCCTATATGGCTACACCTTC
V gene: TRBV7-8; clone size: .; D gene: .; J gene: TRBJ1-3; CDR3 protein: CASSPGILSGNTIYF; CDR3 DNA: TGTGCCAGCAGTCCAGGGATCCTCTCTGGAAACACCATATATTTT
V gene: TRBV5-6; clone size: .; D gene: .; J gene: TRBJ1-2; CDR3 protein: CASSPGTGPYGYTF; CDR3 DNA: TGTGCCAGCAGCCCAGGTACAGGGCCCTATGGCTACACCTTC
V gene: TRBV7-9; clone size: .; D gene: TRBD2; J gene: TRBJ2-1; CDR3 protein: CASSLTSGSIYNEQFF; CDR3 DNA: TGTGCCAGCAGCCTGACTAGCGGGAGTATCTACAATGAGCAGTTCTTC
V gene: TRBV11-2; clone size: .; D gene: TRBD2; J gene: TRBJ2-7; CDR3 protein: CASSPGLAGYEQYF; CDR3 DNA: TGTGCCAGCAGCCCGGGACTAGCGGGATACGAGCAGTACTTC
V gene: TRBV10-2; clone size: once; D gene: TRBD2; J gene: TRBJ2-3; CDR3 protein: CASSEPGGGTDTQYF; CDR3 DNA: TGCGCCAGCAGTGAACCGGGAGGGGGCACAGATACGCAGTATTTT
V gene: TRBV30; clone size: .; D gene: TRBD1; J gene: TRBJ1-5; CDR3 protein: CAWLRQGGQPQHF; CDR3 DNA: TGTGCCTGGCTTCGACAGGGTGGTCAGCCCCAGCATTTT
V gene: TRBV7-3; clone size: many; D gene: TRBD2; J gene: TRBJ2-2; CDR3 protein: CASSLGLANTGELFF; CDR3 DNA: TGTGCCAGCAGCTTAGGACTAGCCAACACCGGGGAGCTGTTTTTT
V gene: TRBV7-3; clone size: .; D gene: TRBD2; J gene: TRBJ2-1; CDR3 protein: CASSLSSGNYNEQFF; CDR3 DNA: TGTGCCAGCAGCTTAAGTAGCGGGAACTACAATGAGCAGTTCTTC
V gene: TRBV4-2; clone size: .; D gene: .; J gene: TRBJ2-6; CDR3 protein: CASSQEAVAGANVLTF; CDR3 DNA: TGTGCCAGCAGCCAGGAAGCGGTAGCTGGGGCCAACGTCCTGACTTTC
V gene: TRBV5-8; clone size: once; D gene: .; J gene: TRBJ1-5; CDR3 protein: CASSFRGAPWQPQHF; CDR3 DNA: TGTGCCAGCAGCTTTCGGGGGGCGCCGTGGCAGCCCCAGCATTTT
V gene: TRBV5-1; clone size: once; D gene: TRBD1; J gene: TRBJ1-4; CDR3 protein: CASSLEGQGNEKLFF; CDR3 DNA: TGCGCCAGCAGCTTGGAGGGACAGGGTAATGAAAAACTGTTTTTT
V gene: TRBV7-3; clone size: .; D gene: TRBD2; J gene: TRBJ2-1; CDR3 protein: CASSAGDPAYNEQFF; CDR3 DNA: TGTGCCTCCTCAGCGGGGGACCCCGCATACAATGAGCAGTTCTTC
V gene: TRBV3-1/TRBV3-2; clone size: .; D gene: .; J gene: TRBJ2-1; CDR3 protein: CASSRTTGNYNEQFF; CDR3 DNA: TGTGCCAGCAGCCGAACCACAGGTAACTACAATGAGCAGTTCTTC
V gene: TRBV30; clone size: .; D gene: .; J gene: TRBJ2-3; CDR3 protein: CAWTPLGHSTDTQYF; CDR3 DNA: TGTGCCTGGACCCCACTCGGACATAGCACAGATACGCAGTATTTT
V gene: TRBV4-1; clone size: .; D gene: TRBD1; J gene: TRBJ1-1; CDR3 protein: CASTTRRTGGMRTEAFF; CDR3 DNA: TGCGCCAGCACTACTCGTCGGACAGGGGGCATGAGAACTGAAGCTTTCTTT
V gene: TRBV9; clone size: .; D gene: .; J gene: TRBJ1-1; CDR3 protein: CASSLRPTEPNTEAFF; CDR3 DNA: TGTGCCAGCAGCCTCCGCCCGACAGAACCGAACACTGAAGCTTTCTTT
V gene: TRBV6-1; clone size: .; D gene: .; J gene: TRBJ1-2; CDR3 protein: CASSERAGAYGYTF; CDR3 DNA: TGTGCCAGCAGTGAAAGGGCGGGAGCCTATGGCTACACCTTC
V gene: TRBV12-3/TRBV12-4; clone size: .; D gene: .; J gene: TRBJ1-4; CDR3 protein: CASRGGSGEKLFF; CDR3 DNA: TGTGCCAGCCGGGGAGGGTCTGGTGAAAAACTGTTTTTT
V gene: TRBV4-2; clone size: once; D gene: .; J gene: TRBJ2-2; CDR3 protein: CASSQGSASAILTGELFF; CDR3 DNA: TGTGCCAGCAGCCAAGGGTCGGCTAGCGCGATACTCACCGGAGAGCTGTTTTTT
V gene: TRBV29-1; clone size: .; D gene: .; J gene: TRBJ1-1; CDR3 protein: CSAAWGRLNTEAFF; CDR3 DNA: TGCAGCGCCGCGTGGGGCCGGTTGAACACTGAAGCTTTCTTT
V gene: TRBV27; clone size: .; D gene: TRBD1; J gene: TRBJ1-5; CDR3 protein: CASSFGQGSNQPQHF; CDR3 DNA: TGTGCCAGCAGTTTCGGACAGGGCAGTAATCAGCCCCAGCATTTT
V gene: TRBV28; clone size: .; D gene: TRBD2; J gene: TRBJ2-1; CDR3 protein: CASGTSGSGNEQFF; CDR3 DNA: TGTGCCAGCGGCACTAGCGGGAGTGGCAATGAGCAGTTCTTC
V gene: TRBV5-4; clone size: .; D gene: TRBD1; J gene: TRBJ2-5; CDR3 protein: CASSLDQGAGETQYF; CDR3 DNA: TGTGCCAGCAGCTTGGATCAGGGGGCCGGTGAGACCCAGTACTTC
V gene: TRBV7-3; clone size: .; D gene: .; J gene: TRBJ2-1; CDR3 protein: CASSPGLTPNEQFF; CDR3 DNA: TGTGCCAGCAGCCCCGGACTCACCCCCAATGAGCAGTTCTTC
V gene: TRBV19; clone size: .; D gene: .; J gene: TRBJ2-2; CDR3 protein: CASSIDGTGELFF; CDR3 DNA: TGTGCCAGTAGTATAGACGGGACCGGGGAGCTGTTTTTT
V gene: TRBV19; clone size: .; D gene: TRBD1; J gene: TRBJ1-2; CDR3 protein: CASSMERGLVYGYTF; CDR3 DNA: TGTGCCAGTAGTATGGAAAGGGGGCTGGTCTATGGCTACACCTTC
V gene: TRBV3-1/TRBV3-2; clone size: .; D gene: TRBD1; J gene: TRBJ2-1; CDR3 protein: CASSPGQGQHEQFF; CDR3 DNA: TGTGCCAGCAGCCCCGGACAGGGTCAACATGAGCAGTTCTTC
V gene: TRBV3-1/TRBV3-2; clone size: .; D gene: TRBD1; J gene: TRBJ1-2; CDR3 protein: CASSQGQIHPYYGYTF; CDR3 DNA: TGTGCCAGCAGCCAGGGACAGATACACCCCTACTATGGCTACACCTTC
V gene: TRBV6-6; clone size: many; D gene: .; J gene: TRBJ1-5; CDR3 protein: CASLGLVRNQPQHF; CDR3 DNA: TGTGCCAGCCTGGGACTGGTTCGCAATCAGCCCCAGCATTTT
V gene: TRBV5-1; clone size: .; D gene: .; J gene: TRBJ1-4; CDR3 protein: CASSRANRDNEKLFF; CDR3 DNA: TGCGCCAGCAGCCGCGCCAACAGGGATAATGAAAAACTGTTTTTT